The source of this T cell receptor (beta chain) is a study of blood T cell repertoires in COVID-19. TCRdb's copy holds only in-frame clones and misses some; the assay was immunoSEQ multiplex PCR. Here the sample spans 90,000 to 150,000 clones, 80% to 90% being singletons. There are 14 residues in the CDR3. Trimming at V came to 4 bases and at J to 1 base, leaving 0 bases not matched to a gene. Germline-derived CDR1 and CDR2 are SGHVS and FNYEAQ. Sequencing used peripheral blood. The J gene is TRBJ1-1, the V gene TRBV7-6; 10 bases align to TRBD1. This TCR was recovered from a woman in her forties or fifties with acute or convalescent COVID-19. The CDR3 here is CASSWDRGNTEAFF. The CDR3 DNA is TGTGCCAGCAGCTGGGACAGGGGGAACACTGAAGCTTTCTTT. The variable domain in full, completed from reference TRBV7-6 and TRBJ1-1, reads GAGVSQSPRYKVTKRGQDVALRCDPISGHVSLYWYRQALGQGPEFLTYFNYEAQQDKSGLPNDRFSAERPEGSISTLTIQRTEQRDSAMYRCASSWDRGNTEAFFGQGTRLTVV.